Described below is a single T cell receptor (beta chain) sequence and its context. In the study's own analysis: Reference gene primers were amplified, and this amplification served to estimate nucleated cell counts. Clones were read by immunoSEQ multiplex PCR, and TCRdb kept only the in-frame ones, dropping some. D and trimming were read from the DNA, whereas the V and J calls and clone size are those reported in that table. This table has about 270,000 clones, about nine tenths appearing once. The entry originates in a study of blood T cell repertoires in COVID-19. In the study overall: The analysed material was cDNA or gDNA that came from T cells, B-cell-depleted T cells, or PBMCs.

Germline V gives CDR1 SGHVS, CDR2 FQNEAQ. CDR3 length: 15 residues. The ends lost 3 bases at V and 2 bases at J; junction bases unmatched: 5. This sequence was found in a man aged 35 to 55 with active or convalescent COVID-19. Sequencing was carried out using peripheral blood. This chain connects TRBV7-8 to TRBJ2-3; TRBD2 aligns across 7 bases. The CDR3 region is CASSLAAGFTDTQYF. CDR3 nucleotides: TGTGCCAGCAGCTTGGCAGCGGGATTCACAGATACGCAGTATTTT.